This TCR beta chain was profiled in a study of T-cell memory formation after mild COVID-19. TCRdb fed the 5' RACE reads into MiXCR, producing one record per CDR3 protein. In the table there are under 150,000 distinct CDR3 sequences, about 24% of which are singletons. Comments on this clonotype: Its cognate antigen is unknown.

Overall study findings and caveats: The study found balanced CD4/CD8 in clones contracting day 15 to 85 and a CD4+ lean in later expanders. Clones from the second wave (peaking day 37) had unconfirmed SARS-CoV-2 specificity.

The CDR3 totals 13 residues. Trimming removed 3 bases from V and 5 bases from J, with 11 bases in between. Germline V CDR1 and CDR2: KGHSH, LQKENI. The sequence was collected from a man aged 18 to 30 who had mild COVID-19 (a few samples of this study predate the infection). Cell type and time point are not known. The rearrangement uses TRBV18 and TRBJ2-7; a possible D gene is TRBD1 (5 bases). The sample consisted of PBMCs or a T cell subset sorted from them (not recorded which). This chain's CDR3 is CASSPSGSHEQYF. CDR3 sequence (DNA): TGTGCCAGCTCACCGTCAGGGTCCCACGAGCAGTACTTC. Looking up the rest from reference TRBV18 and TRBJ2-7 gives the full variable domain: NAGVMQNPRHLVRRRGQEARLRCSPMKGHSHVYWYRQLPEEGLKFMVYLQKENIIDESGMPKERFSAEFPKEGPSILRIQQVVRGDSAAYFCASSPSGSHEQYFGPGTRLTVT.